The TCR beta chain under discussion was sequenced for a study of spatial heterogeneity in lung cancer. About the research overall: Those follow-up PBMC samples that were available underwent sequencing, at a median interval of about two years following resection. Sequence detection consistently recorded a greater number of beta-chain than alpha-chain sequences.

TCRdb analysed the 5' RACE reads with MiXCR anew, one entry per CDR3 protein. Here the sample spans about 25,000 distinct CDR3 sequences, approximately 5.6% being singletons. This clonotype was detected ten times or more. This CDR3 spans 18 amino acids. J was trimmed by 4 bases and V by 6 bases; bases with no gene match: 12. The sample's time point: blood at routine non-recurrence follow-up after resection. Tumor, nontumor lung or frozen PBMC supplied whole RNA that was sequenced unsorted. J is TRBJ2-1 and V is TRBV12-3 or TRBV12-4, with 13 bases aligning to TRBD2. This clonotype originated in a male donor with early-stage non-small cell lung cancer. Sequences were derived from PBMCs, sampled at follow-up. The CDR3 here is CASREHGLAGANYNEQFF. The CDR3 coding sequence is TGTGCCAGCAGGGAACATGGACTAGCGGGGGCGAATTACAATGAGCAGTTCTTC.